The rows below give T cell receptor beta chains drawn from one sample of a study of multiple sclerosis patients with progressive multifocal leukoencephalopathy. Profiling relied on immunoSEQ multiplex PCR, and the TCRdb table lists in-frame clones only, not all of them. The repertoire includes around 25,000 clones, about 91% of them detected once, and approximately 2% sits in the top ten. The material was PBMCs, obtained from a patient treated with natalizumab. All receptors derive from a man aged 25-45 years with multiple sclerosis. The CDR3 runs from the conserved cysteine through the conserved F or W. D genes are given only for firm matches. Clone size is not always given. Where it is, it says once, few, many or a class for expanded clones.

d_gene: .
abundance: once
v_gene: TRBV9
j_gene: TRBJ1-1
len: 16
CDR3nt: TGTGCCAGCAGCGCCGGGGAGGGGTACAGGGAGACTGAAGCTTTCTTT
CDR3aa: CASSAGEGYRETEAFF

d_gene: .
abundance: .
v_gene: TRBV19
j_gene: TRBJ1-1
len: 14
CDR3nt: TGTGCCAGTAGTATTGGCAGGACACGCGCTGAAGCTTTCTTT
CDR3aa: CASSIGRTRAEAFF

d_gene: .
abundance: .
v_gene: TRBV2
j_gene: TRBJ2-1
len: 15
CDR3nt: TGTGCCAGCAGTAGCAGGGGGCCAGGCGGGAGTGAGCAGTTCTTC
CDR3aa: CASSSRGPGGSEQFF

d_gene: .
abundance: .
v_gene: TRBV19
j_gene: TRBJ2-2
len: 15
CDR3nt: TGTGCCAGTAGCCGTACGGCCCACCCCACCGGGGAGCTGTTTTTT
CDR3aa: CASSRTAHPTGELFF

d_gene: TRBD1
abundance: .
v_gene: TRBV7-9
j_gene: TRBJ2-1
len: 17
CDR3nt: TGTGCCAGCAGCCCCAGGGGGAGCGGTTTCTCCTACAATGAGCAGTTCTTC
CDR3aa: CASSPRGSGFSYNEQFF

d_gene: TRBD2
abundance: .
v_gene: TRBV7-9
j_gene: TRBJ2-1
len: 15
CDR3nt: TGTGCCAGCAGCTTATCTAGCGGGGTATACAATGAGCAGTTCTTC
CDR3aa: CASSLSSGVYNEQFF

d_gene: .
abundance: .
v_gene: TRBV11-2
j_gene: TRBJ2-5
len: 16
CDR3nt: TGTGCCAGCAGCTTAATAGGGGGACGGGACGCCTCGGCCCAGTACTTC
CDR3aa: CASSLIGGRDASAQYF

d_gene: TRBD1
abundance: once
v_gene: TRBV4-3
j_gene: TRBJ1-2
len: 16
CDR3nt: TGCGCCAGCAGCCAAGAGCGGACAGGGCGATCAGGCGGCTACACCTTC
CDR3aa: CASSQERTGRSGGYTF

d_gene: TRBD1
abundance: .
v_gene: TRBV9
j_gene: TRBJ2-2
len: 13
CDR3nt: TGTGCCAGCAGCGTGACAGGGGCCGGGGAGCTGTTTTTT
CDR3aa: CASSVTGAGELFF

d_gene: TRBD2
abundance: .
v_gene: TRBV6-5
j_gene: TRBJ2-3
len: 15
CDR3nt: TGTGCCAGCAGTAGGTTAGCGGGGAACACAGATACGCAGTATTTT
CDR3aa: CASSRLAGNTDTQYF

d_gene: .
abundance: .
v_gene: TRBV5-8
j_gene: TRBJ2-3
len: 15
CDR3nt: TGTGCCAGCAGCTTGGTTGGGCTTAACACAGATACGCAGTATTTT
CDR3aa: CASSLVGLNTDTQYF

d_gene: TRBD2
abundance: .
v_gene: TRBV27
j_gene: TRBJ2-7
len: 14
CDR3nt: TGTGCCAGCAGTCCGACTAGCGGGATGTACGAGCAGTACTTC
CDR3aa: CASSPTSGMYEQYF

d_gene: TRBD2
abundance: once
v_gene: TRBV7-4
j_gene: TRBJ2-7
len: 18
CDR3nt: TGTGCCAGCAGCCCATCGACTAGCGACGTGATCGAGGGCTACGAGCAGTACTTC
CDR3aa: CASSPSTSDVIEGYEQYF

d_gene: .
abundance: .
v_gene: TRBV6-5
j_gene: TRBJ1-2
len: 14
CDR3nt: TGTGCCAGCAGTTACTCGAGTAGAGAAGGTGGCTACACCTTC
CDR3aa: CASSYSSREGGYTF

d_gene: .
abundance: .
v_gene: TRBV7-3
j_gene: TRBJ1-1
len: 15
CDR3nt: TGTGCCAGCAGCGCGTCGCAAGTAGGATTCACTGAAGCTTTCTTT
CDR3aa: CASSASQVGFTEAFF

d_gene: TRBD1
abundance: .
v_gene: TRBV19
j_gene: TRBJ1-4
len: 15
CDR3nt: TGTGCCAGTAGTTCCAGGACAGGTACGGGGGAAAAACTGTTTTTT
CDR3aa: CASSSRTGTGEKLFF

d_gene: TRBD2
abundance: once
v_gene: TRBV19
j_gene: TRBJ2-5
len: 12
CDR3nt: TGTGCCAGTAGCGGGAGGGGAGAGACCCAGTACTTC
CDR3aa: CASSGRGETQYF

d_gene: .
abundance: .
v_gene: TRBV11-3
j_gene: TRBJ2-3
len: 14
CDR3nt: TGTGCCAGCAGCTTATTTTTCGGCACAGATACGCAGTATTTT
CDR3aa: CASSLFFGTDTQYF

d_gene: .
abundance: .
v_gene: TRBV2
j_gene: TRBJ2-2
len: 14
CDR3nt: TGTGCCAGCAGGCGGACTACCGTCGTCGGGGAGCTGTTTTTT
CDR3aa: CASRRTTVVGELFF

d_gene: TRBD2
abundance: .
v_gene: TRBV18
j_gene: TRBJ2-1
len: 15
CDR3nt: TGTGCCAGCTCACCAGGCACAGCGGGAGGCAATGAGCAGTTCTTC
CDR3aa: CASSPGTAGGNEQFF

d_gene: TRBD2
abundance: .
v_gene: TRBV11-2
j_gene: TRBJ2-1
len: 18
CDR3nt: TGTGCCAGCAGGGGCACGGGACTAGCTTCCCTTTCGTACAATGAGCAGTTCTTC
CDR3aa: CASRGTGLASLSYNEQFF

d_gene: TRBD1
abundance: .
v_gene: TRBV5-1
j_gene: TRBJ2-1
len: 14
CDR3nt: TGCGCCAGCAGCAGGGACAGGGTGGGAAATGAGCAGTTCTTC
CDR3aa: CASSRDRVGNEQFF

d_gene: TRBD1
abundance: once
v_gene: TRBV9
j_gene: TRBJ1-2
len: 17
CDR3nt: TGTGCCAGCACCCCAGGGGGCCGCGGAGCGCAAAACTATGGCTACACCTTC
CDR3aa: CASTPGGRGAQNYGYTF

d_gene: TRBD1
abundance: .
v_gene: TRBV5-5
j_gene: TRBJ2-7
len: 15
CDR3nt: TGTGCCAGCAGCAGCGGACAGGGTGATTGGTACGAGCAGTACTTC
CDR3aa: CASSSGQGDWYEQYF

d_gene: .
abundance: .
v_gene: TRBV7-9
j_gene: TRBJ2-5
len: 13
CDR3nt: TGTGCCAGCAGGTTCGGGACCCAAGAGACCCAGTACTTC
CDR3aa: CASRFGTQETQYF

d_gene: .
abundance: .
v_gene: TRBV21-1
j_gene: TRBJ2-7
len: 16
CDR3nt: TGTGCCAGCAGCAAGGGCGAGGGCGGGGGCGGCTACGAGCAGTACTTC
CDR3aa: CASSKGEGGGGYEQYF

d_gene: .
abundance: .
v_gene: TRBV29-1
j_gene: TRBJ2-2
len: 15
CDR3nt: TGCAGCGTTCGGGACTCCCTAACGAACACCGGGGAGCTGTTTTTT
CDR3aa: CSVRDSLTNTGELFF

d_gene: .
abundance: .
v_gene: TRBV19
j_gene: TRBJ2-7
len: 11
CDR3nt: TGTGCCAGTAGTGGCTCCTACGAGCAGTACTTC
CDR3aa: CASSGSYEQYF

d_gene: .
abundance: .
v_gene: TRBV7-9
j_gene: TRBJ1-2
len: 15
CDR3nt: TGTGCCAGCAGCCACAGGGATCCCGGGCCCTATGGCTACACCTTC
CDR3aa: CASSHRDPGPYGYTF

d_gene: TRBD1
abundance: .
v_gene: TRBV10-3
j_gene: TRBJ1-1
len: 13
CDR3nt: TGTGCCATCAGAGTACAGGGGGTCGGTGAAGCTTTCTTT
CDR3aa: CAIRVQGVGEAFF

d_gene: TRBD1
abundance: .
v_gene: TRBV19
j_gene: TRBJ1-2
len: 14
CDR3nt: TGTGCCAGTAGTACGGGACAGGGCACCCTTGGCTACACCTTC
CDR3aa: CASSTGQGTLGYTF

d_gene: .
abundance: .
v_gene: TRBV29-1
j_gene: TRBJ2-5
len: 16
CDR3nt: TGCAGCGTTGCCACCTCAGAGGGGTGGTTTGGAGAGACCCAGTACTTC
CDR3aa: CSVATSEGWFGETQYF

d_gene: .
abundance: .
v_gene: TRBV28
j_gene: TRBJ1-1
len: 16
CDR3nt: TGTGCCAGCAGTTTGGTCCAGGGGTCTCTTAAAACTGAAGCTTTCTTT
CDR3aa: CASSLVQGSLKTEAFF

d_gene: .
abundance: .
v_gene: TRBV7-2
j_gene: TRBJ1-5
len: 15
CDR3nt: TGTGCCAGCAGCCTAGGGCCCAGGGCGAATCAGCCCCAGCATTTT
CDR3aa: CASSLGPRANQPQHF

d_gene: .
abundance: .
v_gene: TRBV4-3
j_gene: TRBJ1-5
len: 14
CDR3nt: TGCGCCAGCAGCCTTCGACAGGGCAATCAGCCCCAGCATTTT
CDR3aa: CASSLRQGNQPQHF

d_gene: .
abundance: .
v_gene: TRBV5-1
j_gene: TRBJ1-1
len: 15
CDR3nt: TGCGCCAGCAGCTTCGGATCGGGGGTTATCACTGAAGCTTTCTTT
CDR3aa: CASSFGSGVITEAFF

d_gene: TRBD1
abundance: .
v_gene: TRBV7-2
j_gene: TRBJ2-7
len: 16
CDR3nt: TGTGCCAGCAGCTTAAGGGGACAGGGGGGCGTATACGAGCAGTACTTC
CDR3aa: CASSLRGQGGVYEQYF

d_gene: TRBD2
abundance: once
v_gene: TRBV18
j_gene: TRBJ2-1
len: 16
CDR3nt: TGTGCCAGCTCACCAGGGAGGGCGTATCCCCTCGATGAGCAGTTCTTC
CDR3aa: CASSPGRAYPLDEQFF

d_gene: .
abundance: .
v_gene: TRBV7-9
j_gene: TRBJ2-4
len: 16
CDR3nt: TGTGCCAGCAGCCCTAGGGTGGGGACCGCCAAAAACATTCAGTACTTC
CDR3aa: CASSPRVGTAKNIQYF

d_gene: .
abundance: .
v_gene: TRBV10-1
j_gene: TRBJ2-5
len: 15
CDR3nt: TGCGCCAGCAGTGAATTCCGGGGGAAAGAGGAGACCCAGTACTTC
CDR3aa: CASSEFRGKEETQYF

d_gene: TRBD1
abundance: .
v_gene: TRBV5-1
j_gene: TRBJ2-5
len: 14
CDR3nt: TGCGCCAGCAGGTTAGACAGGGGCCAAGAGACCCAGTACTTC
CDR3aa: CASRLDRGQETQYF

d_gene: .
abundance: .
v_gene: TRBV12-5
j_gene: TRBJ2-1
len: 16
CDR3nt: TGTGCTAGTGGTTTGGTACTTAGGCCGGGTGGGAATGAGCAGTTCTTC
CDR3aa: CASGLVLRPGGNEQFF

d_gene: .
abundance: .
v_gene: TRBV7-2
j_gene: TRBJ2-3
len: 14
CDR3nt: TGTGCCAGCAGCTTAGTTAGTGGGGCAGATACGCAGTATTTT
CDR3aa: CASSLVSGADTQYF

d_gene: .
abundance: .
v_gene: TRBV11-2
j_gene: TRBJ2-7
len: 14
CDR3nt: TGTGCCAGCACAAAGGACCGAAGCTCCTACGAGCAGTACTTC
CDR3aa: CASTKDRSSYEQYF

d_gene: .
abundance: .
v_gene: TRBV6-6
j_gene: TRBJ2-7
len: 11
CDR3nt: TGTGCCAGCAGTTCCACTGGGGAGCAGTACTTC
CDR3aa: CASSSTGEQYF

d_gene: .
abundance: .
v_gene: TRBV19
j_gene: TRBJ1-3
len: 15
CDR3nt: TGTGCCAGTAGTATGGACCGATTCTCTGGAAACACCATATATTTT
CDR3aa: CASSMDRFSGNTIYF

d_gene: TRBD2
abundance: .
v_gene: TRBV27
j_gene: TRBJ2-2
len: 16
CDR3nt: TGTGCCAGCGCCATAGCGGGAGGGACGAACACCGGGGAGCTGTTTTTT
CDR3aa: CASAIAGGTNTGELFF

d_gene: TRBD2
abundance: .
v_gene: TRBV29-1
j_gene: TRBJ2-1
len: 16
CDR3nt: TGCAGCGCCGCAGGCGAACTAGCGGGTCCCCCAATGGCGCAGTTCTTC
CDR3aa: CSAAGELAGPPMAQFF

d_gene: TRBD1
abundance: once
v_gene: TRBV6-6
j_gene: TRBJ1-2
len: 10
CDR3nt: TGTGCCAGCAGACAGGGGAGCTACACCTTC
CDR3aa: CASRQGSYTF